These T cell receptor beta chains were read from a single sample in a study of human T cells and chemical hapten exposure. TCRdb re-called the RACE reads through MiXCR, storing one row per CDR3 protein. The repertoire consists of 90,000 or so distinct CDR3 sequences, with over 9.5% occurring once and the leading ten covering 2% to 2.5%. Source: whole blood, taken in connection with sensitization to the hapten diphenylcyclopropenone (DPC). The receptors originated from a man aged 35 to 55 with alopecia areata. Some clones in this sample may be carry-over from other donors' samples. Each CDR3 is given with its conserved first and last residue. The D gene is left open where the match is weak. Clone size is not always given. Where it is, it says once, few, many or a class for expanded clones.

j_call: TRBJ2-1
v_call: TRBV29-1
d_call: NA
clone_size: NA
cdr3_nt: TGCAGCGTTTTCGTCTTAGGAGGGGGCGAGAACAATGAGCAGTTCTTC
cdr3_aa: CSVFVLGGGENNEQFF

j_call: TRBJ1-1
v_call: TRBV29-1
d_call: NA
clone_size: many
cdr3_nt: TGCAGCGTTGTGGTAGGTCTCAACACTGAAGCTTTCTTT
cdr3_aa: CSVVVGLNTEAFF

j_call: TRBJ2-2
v_call: TRBV20-1
d_call: TRBD2
clone_size: NA
cdr3_nt: TGCAGTGCTCGTTCGAGATGGGAGGGCCTTACCGGGGAGCTGTTTTTT
cdr3_aa: CSARSRWEGLTGELFF

j_call: TRBJ1-2
v_call: TRBV27
d_call: NA
clone_size: few
cdr3_nt: TGTGCCAGCAGTCCTTACTTGGGACACGGGGGCGGCTACACCTTC
cdr3_aa: CASSPYLGHGGGYTF

j_call: TRBJ2-1
v_call: TRBV11-1
d_call: TRBD2
clone_size: few
cdr3_nt: TGTGCCAGCAGTCAAAGCGGGAATCTCGGTGAGCAGTTCTTC
cdr3_aa: CASSQSGNLGEQFF

j_call: TRBJ1-5
v_call: TRBV6-5
d_call: TRBD1
clone_size: NA
cdr3_nt: TGTGCCAGCAGGGGACAGGGGTTTAGCAATCAGCCCCAGCATTTT
cdr3_aa: CASRGQGFSNQPQHF

j_call: TRBJ1-1
v_call: TRBV5-5
d_call: NA
clone_size: few
cdr3_nt: TGTGCCAGCAGCTCCACAGGGTCTGAAGCTTTCTTT
cdr3_aa: CASSSTGSEAFF

j_call: TRBJ2-3
v_call: TRBV6-6
d_call: TRBD2
clone_size: many
cdr3_nt: TGTGCCAGCAGTCCGACTAGCGGGAGGTCAGATACGCAGTATTTT
cdr3_aa: CASSPTSGRSDTQYF

j_call: TRBJ2-7
v_call: TRBV7-9
d_call: TRBD2
clone_size: many
cdr3_nt: TGTGCCAGCAGGACTAGCGGGAGCTCCTACGAGCAGTACTTC
cdr3_aa: CASRTSGSSYEQYF

j_call: TRBJ1-2
v_call: TRBV25-1
d_call: TRBD1
clone_size: few
cdr3_nt: TGTGCCAGCAGGGGCACAGGGGAATTGAACTATGGCTACACCTTC
cdr3_aa: CASRGTGELNYGYTF

j_call: TRBJ2-7
v_call: TRBV18
d_call: NA
clone_size: NA
cdr3_nt: TGTGCCAGCTCACCCCAGGAGCGGCTCTGGCAGTACTTC
cdr3_aa: CASSPQERLWQYF

j_call: TRBJ2-2
v_call: TRBV28
d_call: NA
clone_size: NA
cdr3_nt: TGTGCCAGCAGTTTTGGGGGCCCCACCACCGGGGAGCTGTTTTTT
cdr3_aa: CASSFGGPTTGELFF

j_call: TRBJ2-7
v_call: TRBV24-1
d_call: NA
clone_size: few
cdr3_nt: TGTGCCACCAGCTATGGACCAGGGGTCGAGCAGTACTTC
cdr3_aa: CATSYGPGVEQYF

j_call: TRBJ2-1
v_call: TRBV14
d_call: NA
clone_size: NA
cdr3_nt: TGTGCCAGCAGCCGGATCGGGGTCAATGAGCAGTTCTTC
cdr3_aa: CASSRIGVNEQFF

j_call: TRBJ2-4
v_call: TRBV20-1
d_call: NA
clone_size: NA
cdr3_nt: TGCAGTGCTAGGCGGGAAACCAAAAACATTCAGTACTTC
cdr3_aa: CSARRETKNIQYF

j_call: TRBJ2-3
v_call: TRBV2
d_call: TRBD2
clone_size: few
cdr3_nt: TGTGCCAGCAGAAGACTAGCGGGAGGGCCTAGCACAGATACGCAGTATTTT
cdr3_aa: CASRRLAGGPSTDTQYF

j_call: TRBJ2-1
v_call: TRBV11-2
d_call: TRBD2
clone_size: NA
cdr3_nt: TGTGCCAGCAGCATTGGGGTATGGGATAGCGGGAGGGCCAGGAATGAGCAGTTCTTC
cdr3_aa: CASSIGVWDSGRARNEQFF

j_call: TRBJ1-2
v_call: TRBV29-1
d_call: NA
clone_size: few
cdr3_nt: TGCAGCGTTGAGGGAGGGGGGGGAAACAACTATGGCTACACCTTC
cdr3_aa: CSVEGGGGNNYGYTF

j_call: TRBJ1-5
v_call: TRBV5-1
d_call: TRBD1
clone_size: few
cdr3_nt: TGCGCCAGCAGTCCCGGGACAGCCGACAATCAGCCCCAGCATTTT
cdr3_aa: CASSPGTADNQPQHF

j_call: TRBJ2-5
v_call: TRBV19
d_call: TRBD2
clone_size: NA
cdr3_nt: TGTGCCAGTGCTAGCGGGAGGGTGAACGGTGAGACCCAGTACTTC
cdr3_aa: CASASGRVNGETQYF

j_call: TRBJ1-6
v_call: TRBV7-9
d_call: TRBD1
clone_size: many
cdr3_nt: TGTGCCAGCAGCTCGAGGGACAGGGAGTATAATTCACCCCTCCACTTT
cdr3_aa: CASSSRDREYNSPLHF

j_call: TRBJ2-3
v_call: TRBV9
d_call: TRBD2
clone_size: few
cdr3_nt: TGTGCCAGCAGCCAAGGACTAGCGGCTAACACAGATACGCAGTATTTT
cdr3_aa: CASSQGLAANTDTQYF

j_call: TRBJ2-2
v_call: TRBV6-6
d_call: NA
clone_size: few
cdr3_nt: TGTGCCAGCAGTTACCGAGGGGAGACCGGGGAGCTGTTTTTT
cdr3_aa: CASSYRGETGELFF

j_call: TRBJ1-4
v_call: TRBV2
d_call: NA
clone_size: few
cdr3_nt: TGTGCCAGCAGCGTACTAGGGCGCCACGCAACTAATGAAAAACTGTTTTTT
cdr3_aa: CASSVLGRHATNEKLFF

j_call: TRBJ1-1
v_call: TRBV6-5
d_call: NA
clone_size: NA
cdr3_nt: TGTGCCAGCAGTTACATCTTAGGTCGGCAGCCCATGAACACTGAAGCTTTCTTT
cdr3_aa: CASSYILGRQPMNTEAFF

j_call: TRBJ2-3
v_call: TRBV4-3
d_call: TRBD1
clone_size: many
cdr3_nt: TGCGCCAGCAGCCAAGATTGGACAGGGATCACAGATACGCAGTATTTT
cdr3_aa: CASSQDWTGITDTQYF

j_call: TRBJ2-1
v_call: TRBV7-2
d_call: TRBD2
clone_size: few
cdr3_nt: TGTGCCAGCAGCCGCTCTAGCGGGACTCACAATGAGCAGTTCTTC
cdr3_aa: CASSRSSGTHNEQFF

j_call: TRBJ2-3
v_call: TRBV4-2
d_call: TRBD2
clone_size: NA
cdr3_nt: TGTGCCAGCAGCCAAGATGCTAGCGGGATGGGCGATACGCAGTATTTT
cdr3_aa: CASSQDASGMGDTQYF

j_call: TRBJ2-2
v_call: TRBV6-2/TRBV6-3
d_call: TRBD1
clone_size: NA
cdr3_nt: TGTGCCAGCAGTTATATGGTAGGGGGGACAGGCTTCACCGGGGAGCTGTTTTTT
cdr3_aa: CASSYMVGGTGFTGELFF

j_call: TRBJ2-3
v_call: TRBV12-3/TRBV12-4
d_call: TRBD1
clone_size: many
cdr3_nt: TGTGCCAGCAGTTGGGACGACAGGGGAAAGGGTACGCAGTATTTT
cdr3_aa: CASSWDDRGKGTQYF

j_call: TRBJ1-1
v_call: TRBV19
d_call: NA
clone_size: few
cdr3_nt: TGTGCCAGTAGTATGTGGGCAGGGAGAGGAGGCACTGAAGCTTTCTTT
cdr3_aa: CASSMWAGRGGTEAFF

j_call: TRBJ2-7
v_call: TRBV20-1
d_call: NA
clone_size: many
cdr3_nt: TGCAGTGCCTCTTTGACAAGTGAATTGCACGAGCAGTACTTC
cdr3_aa: CSASLTSELHEQYF

j_call: TRBJ2-3
v_call: TRBV7-2
d_call: NA
clone_size: few
cdr3_nt: TGTGCCAGCAGCACGCAGGGGGGAGGGGTAGGAGATACGCAGTATTTT
cdr3_aa: CASSTQGGGVGDTQYF

j_call: TRBJ1-1
v_call: TRBV27
d_call: TRBD1
clone_size: few
cdr3_nt: TGTGCCAGCAGTTTAGTACAGGGGGCAATCACTGAAGCTTTCTTT
cdr3_aa: CASSLVQGAITEAFF

j_call: TRBJ1-4
v_call: TRBV27
d_call: TRBD1
clone_size: few
cdr3_nt: TGTGCCAGCAGGGGACAGGGTAGGGAAAAACTGTTTTTT
cdr3_aa: CASRGQGREKLFF

j_call: TRBJ1-1
v_call: TRBV11-2
d_call: NA
clone_size: NA
cdr3_nt: TGTGCCAGCAGCTTAAACACGAACACTGAAGCTTTCTTT
cdr3_aa: CASSLNTNTEAFF

j_call: TRBJ2-7
v_call: TRBV13
d_call: TRBD1
clone_size: NA
cdr3_nt: TGTGCCAGCAGCTCACGGGACAGCTCCTACGAGCAGTACTTC
cdr3_aa: CASSSRDSSYEQYF

j_call: TRBJ2-1
v_call: TRBV24-1
d_call: TRBD2
clone_size: NA
cdr3_nt: TGTGCCACCAGTGCCCCGACTAGCGGATCGGCCCCTTACAATGAGCAGTTCTTC
cdr3_aa: CATSAPTSGSAPYNEQFF

j_call: TRBJ2-5
v_call: TRBV5-1
d_call: TRBD2
clone_size: few
cdr3_nt: TGCGCCACCAGAGGGACTAGCGACCAAGAGACCCAGTACTTC
cdr3_aa: CATRGTSDQETQYF

j_call: TRBJ2-5
v_call: TRBV21-1
d_call: NA
clone_size: NA
cdr3_nt: TGTGCCAGCAGCAAAAATGGAGGAGAGACCCAGTACTTC
cdr3_aa: CASSKNGGETQYF

j_call: TRBJ2-1
v_call: TRBV15
d_call: TRBD2
clone_size: NA
cdr3_nt: TGTGCCACCAGCAGAGATCCCCTAGCGGGAGGTGAGCAGTTCTTC
cdr3_aa: CATSRDPLAGGEQFF

j_call: TRBJ2-7
v_call: TRBV4-3
d_call: NA
clone_size: few
cdr3_nt: TGCGCCAGCAGCCAAGATCGGGAAGCGGCGAGCTCCTACGAGCAGTACTTC
cdr3_aa: CASSQDREAASSYEQYF

j_call: TRBJ2-3
v_call: TRBV23-1
d_call: NA
clone_size: few
cdr3_nt: TGCGCCAGCAGTCACAGGAGAGATACGCAGTATTTT
cdr3_aa: CASSHRRDTQYF

j_call: TRBJ1-2
v_call: TRBV29-1
d_call: NA
clone_size: many
cdr3_nt: TGCAGCGTTGAAGATCGTTTTAGGCAGAAGATTAACTATGGCTACACCTTC
cdr3_aa: CSVEDRFRQKINYGYTF

j_call: TRBJ2-1
v_call: TRBV10-3
d_call: TRBD2
clone_size: few
cdr3_nt: TGTGCCATCAGTGAGACTAGCGGTATATCCCCCCGGCAGTTCTTC
cdr3_aa: CAISETSGISPRQFF

j_call: TRBJ2-5
v_call: TRBV7-9
d_call: TRBD2
clone_size: many
cdr3_nt: TGTGCCAGCAGCTGGGGGGGAGAGGAGACCCAGTACTTC
cdr3_aa: CASSWGGEETQYF

j_call: TRBJ1-2
v_call: TRBV6-2/TRBV6-3
d_call: NA
clone_size: many
cdr3_nt: TGTGCCAGCAGCTCCGGACAGCGGACCTATGGCTACACCTTC
cdr3_aa: CASSSGQRTYGYTF

j_call: TRBJ2-7
v_call: TRBV10-3
d_call: TRBD2
clone_size: NA
cdr3_nt: TGTGCCATCAGTGATCAGGGACTAGCGAGGTACGAGCAGTACTTC
cdr3_aa: CAISDQGLARYEQYF

j_call: TRBJ2-2
v_call: TRBV20-1
d_call: TRBD2
clone_size: NA
cdr3_nt: TGCAGTGCAAAGCGGGACGCTAACACCGGGGAGCTGTTTTTT
cdr3_aa: CSAKRDANTGELFF

j_call: TRBJ2-3
v_call: TRBV30
d_call: TRBD2
clone_size: few
cdr3_nt: TGTGCCTGGAGTGTGTCCCAGCGGGATGTTGATACGCAGTATTTT
cdr3_aa: CAWSVSQRDVDTQYF